This T cell receptor beta chain is from a study of cytomegalovirus exposure and HLA in healthy donors. The PCR contained 60 Vbeta and 13 Jbeta primers. Per the study methods: Later analysis identified tens of millions of unique TCR beta chains, 9 million to 12 million shared. Sequencing used immunoSEQ multiplex PCR; TCRdb keeps in-frame clones, though not all of them. That table gives V, J and clone size, and the DNA gave D and trimming. This sample yields approximately 150,000 clones, of which 72% are seen a single time; about 2.5% belongs to the top ten. Points on this clone: Its antigen is not known. This sample also contains other DNA sequences that code for the same CDR3.

The ends lost 4 bases at V and 5 bases at J; junction bases unmatched: 7. The CDR3 runs to 14 residues. CDR1 LNHDA and CDR2 SQIVND come from the germline V gene (reference sequence). Points from the study as a whole: The majority of CMV-associated TCR beta chains were reported as apparently HLA-restricted in a later analysis.

The receptor's source is a human donor in good health. The chain employs TRBV19 and TRBJ2-5; TRBD1 agrees at 7 bases. What was sequenced was PBMCs. Written as DNA, the CDR3 is TGTGCCAGTAGTAGGAACAGGGGAAGGGAGACCCAGTACTTC. This translates into CASSRNRGRETQYF.